This entry concerns a single T cell receptor beta chain. Tumor or blood genomic DNA was sequenced, with inputs of roughly 616 ng to 6,004 ng. The sample originates from a study of T cells in tumors after PD-1 blockade. On the study more broadly: Prior checkpoint blockade, systemic immunosuppressant use, or anti-cancer therapy within 4 weeks excluded patients. Some patients also took daily vismodegib 150 mg during anti-PD-1 treatment. Blood samples averaged around 100,000 templates (range about 21,000-257,772) and roughly 39,000 unique clonotypes.

This table comes from immunoSEQ multiplex PCR, and its TCRdb copy is limited to in-frame clones, with some not included. The profile covers around 34,000 clones, with approximately 70% appearing a single time and roughly 37% taken by the ten largest. This specimen was PBMCs, taken after anti-PD-1 treatment. This clonotype originated in a human donor with basal cell carcinoma.

The DNA for the CDR3 is TGTGCTAGTGGTTCTGCGGCGAACACCGGGGAGCTGTTTTTT. It is translated as CASGSAANTGELFF. This chain connects TRBV12-5 to TRBJ2-2, with unresolved D. Germline CDR1 and CDR2: LGHNT and FRNRAP. V was clipped by 4 bases and J by 0 bases, with 6 bases between them. There are 14 residues in the CDR3.